This is a list of T cell receptor beta chains from one sample in a study of CD8+CD57+ T cells in acquired aplastic anemia. TCRdb redid the calling of the reads with MiXCR, one entry per CDR3 protein. The sample has a few hundred thousand distinct CDR3 sequences, 56% seen once; the top ten hold approximately 1.2%. Material for sequencing was sorted CD4+, CD8+, or CD8+CD57+ T cells (not recorded which) from PBMCs. The receptors shown here come from a human donor with aplastic anemia. Both conserved end residues are part of each CDR3. Expanded clones get a size class; other rows say once, few or many, or leave the size out.

>TRBJ2-1|many|TRBV7-8
CASSPGTGFRYNEQFF
>TRBJ2-7|-|TRBV7-9
CASSLMWGTYEQYF
>TRBJ2-3|-|TRBV9
CASSVDQGQGTDTQYF
>TRBJ2-7|many|TRBV20-1
CSAEGGATPIYEQYF
>TRBJ1-5|-|TRBV15
CATSPRTARQPQHF
>TRBJ2-2|-|TRBV7-8
CASSWDRGPGELFF
>TRBJ1-5|-|TRBV20-1
CSARAQGVWNQPQHF
>TRBJ1-3|-|TRBV15
CATSRGATGSGNTIYF
>TRBJ1-5|-|TRBV10-3
CAISESRGDSNQPQHF
>TRBJ2-1|-|TRBV9
CASTQGLATNEQFF
>TRBJ2-1|-|TRBV29-1
CSVEVGAPYNEQFF
>TRBJ2-5|-|TRBV2
CASSEALEIETQYF
>TRBJ2-7|many|TRBV6-1
CASSTDGGEQYF
>TRBJ2-1|-|TRBV20-1
CSARGRGTSGTQFF
>TRBJ2-2|many|TRBV7-9
CASSLETGELFF
>TRBJ1-6|-|TRBV15
CATSDLGVDGDYNSPLHF
>TRBJ2-7|few|TRBV10-3
CAISFSTGGMNEQYF
>TRBJ1-5|-|TRBV20-1
CSARDSGRTSNQPQHF
>TRBJ2-3|many|TRBV5-1
CASSSQDRERQYF
>TRBJ2-7|many|TRBV6-6
CASSSQRVAAFSYEQYF
>TRBJ1-5|-|TRBV12-3/TRBV12-4
CASSLRYQPQHF
>TRBJ2-7|-|TRBV20-1
CSVPRQGVSYEQYF
>TRBJ2-4|many|TRBV19
CASSTGLAGGPYF
>TRBJ2-3|-|TRBV19
CASTPGQGAAGVLDTQYF
>TRBJ2-7|few|TRBV7-2
CASSSGGMGPREQYF
>TRBJ1-4|-|TRBV7-6
CASSRQTVTLTELFF
>TRBJ2-1|-|TRBV20-1
CSARDGEGVSNEQFF
>TRBJ1-6|-|TRBV2
CASSWTDLYNSPLHF
>TRBJ1-5|-|TRBV19
CASRWELSNQPQHF
>TRBJ2-5|few|TRBV6-5
CASSYNQGGFQETQYF
>TRBJ2-1|-|TRBV7-2
CASSLQSGGSEQFF
>TRBJ1-2|few|TRBV2
CASTTGAFRYGYTF
>TRBJ2-2|-|TRBV6-5
CASRPQGGDATGELFF
>TRBJ2-7|few|TRBV20-1
CSARVLTWEQYF
>TRBJ2-3|-|TRBV7-9
CASSLPPGTTDTQYF
>TRBJ2-3|-|TRBV7-2
CASSLQFTSSNTQYF
>TRBJ1-6|-|TRBV19
CASSINKDSPLHF
>TRBJ1-6|-|TRBV6-5
CASSYDRGNSPLHF
>TRBJ2-3|-|TRBV10-3
CATRTSADTQYF
>TRBJ1-5|-|TRBV20-1
CSAEIPQGNNQPQHF
>TRBJ2-1|few|TRBV7-2
CASSLAGLGQFF
>TRBJ1-2|-|TRBV9
CASSVARGQLYGYTF
>TRBJ2-5|-|TRBV12-3/TRBV12-4
CASKPVGQETQYF
>TRBJ2-2|many|TRBV9
CASSNGQGAWVTTGELFF
>TRBJ2-6|few|TRBV7-3
CASSSDYRSGANVLTF
>TRBJ2-2|many|TRBV2
CASTRGSLTGELFF
>TRBJ2-7|few|TRBV29-1
CSVEDAGAGLTYEQYF
>TRBJ1-4|-|TRBV15
CATSGKLNEKLFF
>TRBJ2-7|-|TRBV12-3/TRBV12-4
CASSYGGNRYEQYF
>TRBJ2-1|few|TRBV6-6
CASSQKIPGLADYNEQFF
>TRBJ1-1|-|TRBV19
CASTPWGMNTEAFF
>TRBJ1-2|-|TRBV7-9
CASSPDTFGYTF
>TRBJ1-1|-|TRBV11-3
CASSFERESAFF
>TRBJ2-7|-|TRBV4-3
CASSQETGVSYEQYF
>TRBJ2-5|many|TRBV6-2/TRBV6-3
CASSDRGLAGETQYF
>TRBJ1-2|few|TRBV7-9
CASSLEARANGYTF
>TRBJ1-5|-|TRBV2
CASRDALGGGNQPQHF
>TRBJ1-1|few|TRBV19
CASSVGNTEAFF
>TRBJ2-2|few|TRBV19
CASSIWDTGELFF